Listed below are T cell receptor beta chains from one sample, sequenced in a study of shared T cell receptors in the human thymus. Some clones are missing from TCRdb's copy, which holds only in-frame ones; the method was immunoSEQ multiplex PCR. The sample lists 600,000 or so clones, 70% to 90% occurring once. These same data were also listed under a study on human thymus T cells.

The material sequenced was thymocytes. These receptors were collected from a boy under two years old with a congenital heart defect. Each CDR3 is given with its conserved first and last residue. A D gene is named only where the DNA matches it firmly. Not all rows give a size; the values are once, few, many and, for expanded clones, a class.

>TRBJ2-6|.|.|TRBV5-1
CASSLGGPGANVLTF
TGCGCCAGCAGCTTGGGCGGTCCTGGGGCCAACGTCCTGACTTTC
>TRBJ2-7|.|.|TRBV7-2
CASSLAPGTKNGSF
TGTGCCAGCAGCTTAGCGCCCGGGACGAAAAACGGGAGCTTC
>TRBJ2-7|.|.|TRBV4-3
CASSQDQDSTIPYEQYF
TGCGCCAGCAGCCAAGATCAGGACAGTACGATCCCCTACGAGCAGTACTTC
>TRBJ2-7|.|TRBD1|TRBV7-9
CASSSRTGFSYEQYF
TGTGCCAGCAGCTCCCGGACAGGATTCTCCTACGAGCAGTACTTC
>TRBJ2-6|.|.|TRBV5-6
CASSYLGAGLSGANVLTF
TGTGCCAGCAGCTACCTGGGGGCGGGCCTCTCTGGGGCCAACGTCCTGACTTTC
>TRBJ1-1|.|TRBD1|TRBV28
CASSFFWQQGAFYRTEAFF
TGTGCCAGCAGTTTTTTCTGGCAGCAGGGGGCGTTTTATAGGACTGAAGCTTTCTTT
>TRBJ2-3|.|.|TRBV7-8
CASSRWASTDTQYF
TGTGCCAGCAGCCGTTGGGCAAGCACAGATACGCAGTATTTT
>TRBJ2-6|.|TRBD1|TRBV7-9
CASSLILDRGVSGANVLTF
TGTGCCAGCAGCTTAATACTGGACAGGGGGGTCTCTGGGGCCAACGTCCTGACTTTC
>TRBJ1-2|few|TRBD1|TRBV7-2
CASSTPRTGSFGYTF
TGTGCCAGCAGCACCCCTAGGACAGGTAGTTTTGGCTACACCTTC
>TRBJ2-7|.|.|TRBV11-1
CASSLVKSRGYEQYF
TGTGCCAGCAGCTTAGTTAAATCCAGGGGATACGAGCAGTACTTC
>TRBJ2-2|.|.|TRBV5-4
CASSPWTANTGELFF
TGTGCCAGCAGCCCGTGGACAGCGAACACCGGGGAGCTGTTTTTT
>TRBJ1-2|.|.|TRBV19
CASSLREGYGYTF
TGTGCCAGTAGTCTCAGGGAGGGCTATGGCTACACCTTC
>TRBJ2-7|.|TRBD1|TRBV14
CASSQGQGAYEQYF
TGTGCCAGCAGCCAAGGCCAGGGGGCGTACGAGCAGTACTTC